This TCR beta chain was sequenced in a study of T cell responses to AZD1222 COVID-19 vaccine. Across the whole study: It was second doses at about 4 or about 12 weeks that were pooled.

TCRdb's table, derived via immunoSEQ multiplex PCR, lists solely in-frame clones and lacks some. This sample yields 180,000 or so clones, of which around 90% are seen a single time; 2% to 3% belongs to the top ten. Regarding this clone: No antigen is known for it.

Looked up from germline, CDR1 is GTSNPN and CDR2 is SVGIG (reference sequence). V was cut by 2 bases and J by 5 bases, with 7 bases left in between. This CDR3 comprises 12 residues. Study findings and constraints: Only after the peak T cell response were repertoires sampled. Unmutated variant regions are reportedly the target of nearly half of TCRs that are spike-specific. Donors were largely white British and mainly female; clonal diversity was possibly underestimated.

The receptor comes from an adult in good health. The chain employs TRBV30 and TRBJ1-3; D ambiguous. The specimen comprised peripheral blood, sampled on day 0 of AZD1222 vaccination. The CDR3 sequence: CAWSPTRNTIYF. The CDR3 DNA reads as TGTGCCTGGAGTCCTACGAGAAACACCATATATTTT.